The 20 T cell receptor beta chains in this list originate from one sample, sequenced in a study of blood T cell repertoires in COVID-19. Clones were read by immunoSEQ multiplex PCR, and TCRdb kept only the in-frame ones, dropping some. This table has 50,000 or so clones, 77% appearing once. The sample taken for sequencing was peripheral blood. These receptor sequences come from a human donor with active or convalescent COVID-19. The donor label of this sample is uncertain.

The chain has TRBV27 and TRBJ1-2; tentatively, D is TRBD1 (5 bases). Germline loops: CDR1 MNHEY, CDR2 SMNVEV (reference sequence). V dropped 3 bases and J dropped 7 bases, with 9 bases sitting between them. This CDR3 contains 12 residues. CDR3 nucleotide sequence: TGTGCCAGCAGTTTTTGGGGGGGTGGCTACACCTTC. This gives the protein CASSFWGGGYTF.

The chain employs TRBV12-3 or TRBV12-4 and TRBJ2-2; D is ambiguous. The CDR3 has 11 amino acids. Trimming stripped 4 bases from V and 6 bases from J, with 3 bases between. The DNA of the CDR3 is TGTGCCAGCAGTTCGGCCGGGGAGCTGTTTTTT. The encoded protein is CASSSAGELFF.

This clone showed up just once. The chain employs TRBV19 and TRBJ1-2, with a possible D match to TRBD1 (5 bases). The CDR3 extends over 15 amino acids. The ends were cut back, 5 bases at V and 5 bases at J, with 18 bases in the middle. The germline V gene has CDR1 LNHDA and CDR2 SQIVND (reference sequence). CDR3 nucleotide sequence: TGTGCCAGTAGTTACGGGGGGGTTACACCTTATGGCTACACCTTC. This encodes CASSYGGVTPYGYTF.

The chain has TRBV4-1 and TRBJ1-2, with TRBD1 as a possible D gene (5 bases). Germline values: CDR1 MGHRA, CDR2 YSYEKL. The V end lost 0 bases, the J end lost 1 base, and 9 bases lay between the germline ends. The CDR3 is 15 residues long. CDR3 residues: CASSQDRVGNYGYTF. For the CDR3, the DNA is TGCGCCAGCAGCCAAGACAGGGTCGGTAACTATGGCTACACCTTC.

CDR3 protein: CASRGLYGYTF. DNA for the CDR3: TGTGCCAGCAGAGGACTCTATGGCTACACCTTC. The rearrangement joins TRBV19 to TRBJ1-2; no reliable D call. The CDR3 runs to 11 residues. V gave up 9 bases and J gave up 4 bases, with 9 bases separating them. The V gene's germline CDR1 is LNHDA and CDR2 SQIVND (reference sequence).

The CDR3 here is CSVKTGNMNTEAFF. DNA for the CDR3: TGCAGCGTTAAGACAGGAAACATGAACACTGAAGCTTTCTTT. This rearrangement joins TRBV29-1 to TRBJ1-1, with a tentative D call TRBD1 (6 bases). Trimming left V 5 bases short and J 0 bases short, with 13 bases between. This CDR3 region has 14 residues. The V gene's germline CDR1 is SQVTM and CDR2 ANQGSEA.

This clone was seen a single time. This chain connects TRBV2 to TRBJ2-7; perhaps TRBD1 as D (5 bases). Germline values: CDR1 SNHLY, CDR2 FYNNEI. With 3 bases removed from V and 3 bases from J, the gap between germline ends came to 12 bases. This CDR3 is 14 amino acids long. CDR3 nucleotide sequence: TGTGCCAGCAGTGAGTTTCAGGGATTCTACGAGCAGTACTTC. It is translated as CASSEFQGFYEQYF.

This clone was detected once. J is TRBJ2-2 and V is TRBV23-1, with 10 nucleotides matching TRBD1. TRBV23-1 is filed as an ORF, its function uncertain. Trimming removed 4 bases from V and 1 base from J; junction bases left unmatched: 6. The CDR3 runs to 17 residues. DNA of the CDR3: TGCGCCAGCAGTCGGAGGGACAGGGGATTGAACACCGGGGAGCTGTTTTTT. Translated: CASSRRDRGLNTGELFF.

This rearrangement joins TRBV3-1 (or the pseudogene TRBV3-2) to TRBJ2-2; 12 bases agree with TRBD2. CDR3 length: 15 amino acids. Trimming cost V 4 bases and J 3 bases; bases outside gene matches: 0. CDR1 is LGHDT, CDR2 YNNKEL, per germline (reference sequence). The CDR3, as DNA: TGTGCCAGCAGCCCTAGCGGGAGGGACACCGGGGAGCTGTTTTTT. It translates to CASSPSGRDTGELFF.

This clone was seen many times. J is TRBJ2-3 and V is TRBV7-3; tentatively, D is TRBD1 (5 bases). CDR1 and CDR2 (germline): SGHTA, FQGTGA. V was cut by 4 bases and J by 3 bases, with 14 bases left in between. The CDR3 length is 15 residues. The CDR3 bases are TGTGCCAGCAGCTGGGGCTACGGCGAAACAGATACGCAGTATTTT. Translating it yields CASSWGYGETDTQYF.

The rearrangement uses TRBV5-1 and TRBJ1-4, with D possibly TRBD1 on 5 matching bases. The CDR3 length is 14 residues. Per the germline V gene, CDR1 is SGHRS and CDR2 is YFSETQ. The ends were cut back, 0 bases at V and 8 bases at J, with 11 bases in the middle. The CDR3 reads CASSLEGIGEKLFF. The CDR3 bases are TGCGCCAGCAGCTTGGAGGGGATAGGGGAAAAACTGTTTTTT.

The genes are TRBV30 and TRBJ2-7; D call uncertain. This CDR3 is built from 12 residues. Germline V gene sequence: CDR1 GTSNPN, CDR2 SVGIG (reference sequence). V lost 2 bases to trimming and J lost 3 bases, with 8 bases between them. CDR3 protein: CAWSLRSYEQYF. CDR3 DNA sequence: TGTGCCTGGAGTTTGCGGAGCTACGAGCAGTACTTC.

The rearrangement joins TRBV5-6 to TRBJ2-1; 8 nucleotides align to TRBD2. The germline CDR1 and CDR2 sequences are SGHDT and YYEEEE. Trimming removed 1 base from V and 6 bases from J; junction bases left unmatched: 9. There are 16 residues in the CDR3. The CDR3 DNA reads TGTGCCAGCAGCTTGACTAGCGGAGAAATTAGCAATGAGCAGTTCTTC. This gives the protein CASSLTSGEISNEQFF.

The CDR3 DNA reads as TGCGCCAGCAGAGAGGGAGGGACCACAGATACGCAGTATTTT. It specifies CASREGGTTDTQYF. The chain couples TRBV5-1 to TRBJ2-3, with 7 positions matching TRBD2. Germline loops: CDR1 SGHRS, CDR2 YFSETQ. V shed 5 bases and J 2 bases; nucleotides not matched to a gene: 5. CDR3 length equals 14 residues. Full variable domain (missing parts from reference TRBV5-1 and TRBJ2-3): KAGVTQTPRYLIKTRGQQVTLSCSPISGHRSVSWYQQTPGQGLQFLFEYFSETQRNKGNFPGRFSGRQFSNSRSEMNVSTLELGDSALYLCASREGGTTDTQYFGPGTRLTVL.

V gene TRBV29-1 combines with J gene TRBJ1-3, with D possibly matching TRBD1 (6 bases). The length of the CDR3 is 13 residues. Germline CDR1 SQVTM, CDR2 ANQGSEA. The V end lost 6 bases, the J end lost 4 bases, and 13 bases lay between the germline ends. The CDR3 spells CSVGTGFGNTIYF. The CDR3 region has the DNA TGCAGCGTAGGCACAGGGTTCGGAAACACCATATATTTT.

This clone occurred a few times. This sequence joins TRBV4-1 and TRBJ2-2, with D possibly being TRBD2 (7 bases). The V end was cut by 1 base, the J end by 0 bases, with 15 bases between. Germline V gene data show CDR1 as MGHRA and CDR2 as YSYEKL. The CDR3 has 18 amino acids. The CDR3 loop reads CASSQGKGGGANTGELFF. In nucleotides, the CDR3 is TGCGCCAGCAGCCAAGGCAAAGGCGGGGGCGCGAACACCGGGGAGCTGTTTTTT.

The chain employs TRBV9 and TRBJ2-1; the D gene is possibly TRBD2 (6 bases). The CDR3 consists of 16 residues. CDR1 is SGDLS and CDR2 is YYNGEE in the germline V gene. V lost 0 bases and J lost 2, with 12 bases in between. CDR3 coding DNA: TGTGCCAGCAGCGTAGTGAAAGGGAGGACCTACAATGAGCAGTTCTTC. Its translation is CASSVVKGRTYNEQFF. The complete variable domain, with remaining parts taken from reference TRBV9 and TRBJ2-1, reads DSGVTQTPKHLITATGQRVTLRCSPRSGDLSVYWYQQSLDQGLQFLIQYYNGEERAKGNILERFSAQQFPDLHSELNLSSLELGDSALYFCASSVVKGRTYNEQFFGPGTRLTVL.

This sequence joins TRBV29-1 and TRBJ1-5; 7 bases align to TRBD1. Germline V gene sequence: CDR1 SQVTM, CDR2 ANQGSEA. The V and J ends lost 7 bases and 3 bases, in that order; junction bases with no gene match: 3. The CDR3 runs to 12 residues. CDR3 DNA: TGCAGCGCCGGGACAGACAATCAGCCCCAGCATTTT. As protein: CSAGTDNQPQHF.

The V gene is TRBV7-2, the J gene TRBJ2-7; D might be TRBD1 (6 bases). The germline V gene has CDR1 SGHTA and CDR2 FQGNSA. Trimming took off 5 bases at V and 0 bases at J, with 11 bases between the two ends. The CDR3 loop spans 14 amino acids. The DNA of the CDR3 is TGTGCCAGCAGCGAGGTGGGGGCCTCCTACGAGCAGTACTTC. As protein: CASSEVGASYEQYF.

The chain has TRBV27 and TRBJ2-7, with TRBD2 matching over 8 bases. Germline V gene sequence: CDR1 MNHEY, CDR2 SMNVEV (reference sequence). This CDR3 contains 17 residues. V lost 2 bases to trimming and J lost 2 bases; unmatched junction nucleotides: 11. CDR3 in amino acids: CASSLILSGTRAYEQYF. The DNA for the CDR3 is TGTGCCAGCAGTTTAATTCTTTCCGGGACTAGGGCCTACGAGCAGTACTTC.